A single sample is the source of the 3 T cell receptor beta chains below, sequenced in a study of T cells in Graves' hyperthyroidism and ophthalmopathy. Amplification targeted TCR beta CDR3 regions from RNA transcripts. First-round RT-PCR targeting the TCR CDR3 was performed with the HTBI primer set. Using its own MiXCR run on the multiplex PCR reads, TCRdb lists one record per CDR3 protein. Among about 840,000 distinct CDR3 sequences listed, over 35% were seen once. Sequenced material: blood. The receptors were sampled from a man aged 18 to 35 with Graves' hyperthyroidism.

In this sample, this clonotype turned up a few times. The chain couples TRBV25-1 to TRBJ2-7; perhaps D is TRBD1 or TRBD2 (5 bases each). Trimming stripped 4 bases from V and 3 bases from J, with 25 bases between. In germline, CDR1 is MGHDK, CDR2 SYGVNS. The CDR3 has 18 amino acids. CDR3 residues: CASSARGDKTRENYEQYF. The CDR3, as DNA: TGTGCCAGCAGTGCCCGAGGGGATAAGACAAGAGAAAACTACGAGCAGTACTTC.

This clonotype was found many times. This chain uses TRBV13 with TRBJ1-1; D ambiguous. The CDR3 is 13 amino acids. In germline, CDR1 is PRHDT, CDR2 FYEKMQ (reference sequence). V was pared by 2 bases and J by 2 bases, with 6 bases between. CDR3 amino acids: CASSLQTNTEAFF. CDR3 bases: TGTGCCAGCAGCTTACAGACTAACACTGAAGCTTTCTTT. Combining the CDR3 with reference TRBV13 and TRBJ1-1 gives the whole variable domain AAGVIQSPRHLIKEKRETATLKCYPIPRHDTVYWYQQGPGQDPQFLISFYEKMQSDKGSIPDRFSAQQFSDYHSELNMSSLELGDSALYFCASSLQTNTEAFFGQGTRLTVV.

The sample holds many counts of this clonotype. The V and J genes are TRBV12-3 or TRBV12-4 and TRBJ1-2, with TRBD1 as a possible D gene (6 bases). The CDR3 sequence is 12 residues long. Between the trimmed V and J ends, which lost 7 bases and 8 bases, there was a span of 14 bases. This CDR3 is CASTRDIGGYTF. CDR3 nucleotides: TGTGCCAGCACCCGGGACATCGGAGGCTACACCTTC.